This entry lists 16 T cell receptor beta chains sequenced from one sample in a study of cytomegalovirus exposure and HLA in healthy donors. TCRdb's copy holds only in-frame clones and misses some; the assay was immunoSEQ multiplex PCR. The sample yields 150,000 or so clones, roughly 89% seen once. The sample consisted of PBMCs. The receptors derive from a woman aged 18-35 years in good health and CMV-seropositive.

The chain uses TRBV5-1 and TRBJ2-7, with 7 bases that match TRBD1. The V and J ends lost 0 bases and 2 bases, in that order; junction bases with no gene match: 5. In germline, CDR1 is SGHRS, CDR2 YFSETQ. The CDR3 runs to 15 residues. CDR3 sequence (DNA): TGCGCCAGCAGCTTGGCCACAGGGGATCCCTACGAGCAGTACTTC. Translation: CASSLATGDPYEQYF.

The chain joins TRBV6-5 to TRBJ2-3; possibly TRBD1 for D (5 bases). V lost 5 bases, J lost 5 bases, and 11 bases lay in between. CDR3 length: 13 residues. Per the germline V gene, CDR1 is MNHEY and CDR2 is SVGAGI. The CDR3 DNA sequence: TGTGCCAGCAGTACCTATAGGGGAGATACGCAGTATTTT. It yields the protein CASSTYRGDTQYF.

Points on this clone: Its ends do not fully match the called genes, so a read error is possible. V usage is TRBV7-9 and J usage is TRBJ1-1; D uncertain. The CDR3 spans 15 residues. Germline values: CDR1 SEHNR, CDR2 FQNEAQ (reference sequence). DNA for the CDR3: TGTGCCAGCAGCTTCACCTCAACCAGGAACTCTGAAGCTTTCTTT. Protein: CASSFTSTRNSEAFF.

This chain joins TRBV10-3 and TRBJ1-1; no reliable D call. This CDR3 is built from 11 residues. Germline CDR1 and CDR2: ENHRY and SYGVKD. The V and J ends lost 4 bases and 6 bases respectively, with 6 bases between them. The DNA for the CDR3 is TGTGCCATCAGTGGCCGCGCTGAAGCTTTCTTT. Translation: CAISGRAEAFF.

The CDR3 here is CASSENFREYDNEQFF. CDR3 nucleotides: TGTGCCAGCAGTGAAAATTTCCGGGAATACGACAATGAGCAGTTCTTC. The chain combines TRBV2 with TRBJ2-1; tentative D call: TRBD2 (5 bases). Germline CDR1 reads SNHLY; CDR2 reads FYNNEI. V shed 2 bases and J shed 5 bases, with 16 bases lying between them. The CDR3 has 16 residues.

The genes are TRBV11-2 and TRBJ2-7, with TRBD1 identical over 8 bases. The CDR3 is made up of 16 amino acids. V dropped 0 bases and J dropped 2; count of bases not matched to a gene: 6. The germline V gene encodes CDR1 SGHAT and CDR2 FQNNGV. The CDR3: CASSLEIGQGPYEQYF. The CDR3 region has the DNA TGTGCCAGCAGCTTAGAGATCGGACAGGGCCCCTACGAGCAGTACTTC.

V gene TRBV19 combines with J gene TRBJ2-7; no clear D gene. Looked up from germline, CDR1 is LNHDA and CDR2 is SQIVND (reference sequence). The CDR3 totals 15 residues. Between the trimmed V and J ends, which lost 6 bases and 1 base, there was a span of 16 bases. The CDR3: CASSHGPVNSYEQYF. The CDR3 DNA is TGTGCCAGTAGCCATGGGCCGGTGAATTCCTACGAGCAGTACTTC.

This clone was found once. The rearrangement joins TRBV4-2 to TRBJ1-1; 8 bases agree with TRBD1. CDR1 and CDR2 (germline): LGHNA, YNFKEQ. Trimming cost V 4 bases and J 2 bases; bases outside gene matches: 15. This CDR3 comprises 18 residues. The CDR3 loop reads CASSPDRGPLSLNTEAFF. The CDR3 nucleotides are TGTGCCAGCAGCCCAGACAGGGGACCTCTCTCCCTTAACACTGAAGCTTTCTTT.

This rearrangement joins TRBV14 to TRBJ2-3, with D perhaps matching TRBD2 (6 bases). Germline-derived CDR1 and CDR2 are SGHDN and FVKESK. V lost 4 bases and J lost 0, with 20 bases in between. The CDR3 is made up of 18 amino acids. The CDR3 reads CASSRPSRLGFSTDTQYF. CDR3 coding DNA: TGTGCCAGCAGCCGGCCCTCTAGACTAGGTTTCAGCACAGATACGCAGTATTTT.

This chain connects TRBV25-1 to TRBJ2-1; D gene unclear. Germline V gene lookup returns CDR1 MGHDK and CDR2 SYGVNS. CDR3 size: 12 residues. V lost 1 base and J 10 bases, leaving 8 bases between the germline ends. The CDR3 is CASSEWYREQFF. The CDR3, as DNA: TGTGCCAGCAGTGAATGGTACCGGGAGCAGTTCTTC.

This chain uses TRBV5-6 with TRBJ2-5; D is possibly TRBD2 (6 bases). The V and J ends lost 3 bases and 4 bases respectively, with 10 bases between them. The germline CDR1 and CDR2 sequences are SGHDT and YYEEEE. This CDR3 is 13 amino acids long. The CDR3: CASSSELAETQYF. As DNA, the CDR3 is TGTGCCAGCAGCTCCGAACTAGCAGAGACCCAGTACTTC. Together with reference TRBV5-6 and TRBJ2-5, the CDR3 gives the full variable domain: DAGVTQSPTHLIKTRGQQVTLRCSPKSGHDTVSWYQQALGQGPQFIFQYYEEEERQRGNFPDRFSGHQFPNYSSELNVNALLLGDSALYLCASSSELAETQYFGPGTRLLVL.

The CDR3 bases are TGTGCCAGCAGCGGACCGGGACATGGACCCTACGAGCAGTACTTC. Translating gives CASSGPGHGPYEQYF. V usage is TRBV5-4 and J usage is TRBJ2-7, with a possible D match to TRBD1 (6 bases). V shed 4 bases and J shed 2 bases, with 16 bases lying between them. The germline V gene has CDR1 SGHNT and CDR2 YYREEE (reference sequence). The CDR3 is 15 residues long.

This clone was seen once. The chain combines TRBV2 with TRBJ1-6; 7 bases line up with TRBD1. Germline V gene data show CDR1 as SNHLY and CDR2 as FYNNEI. V lost 8 bases to trimming and J lost 3 bases; unmatched junction nucleotides: 1. The CDR3 consists of 13 residues. As DNA, the CDR3 is TGTGCCAGCCAGGGGGACTATAATTCACCCCTCCACTTT. Translation gives CASQGDYNSPLHF.

The rearrangement joins TRBV5-1 to TRBJ2-3; 9 nucleotides line up with TRBD2. CDR3 length equals 17 residues. In germline, CDR1 is SGHRS, CDR2 YFSETQ. V was pared by 6 bases and J by 0 bases, with 11 bases of the junction left unmatched. The CDR3 protein is CASKQWSLAGSTDTQYF. The DNA of the CDR3 is TGCGCCAGCAAGCAATGGAGCCTAGCGGGGAGCACAGATACGCAGTATTTT. Filled out from reference TRBV5-1 and TRBJ2-3, the complete variable domain reads KAGVTQTPRYLIKTRGQQVTLSCSPISGHRSVSWYQQTPGQGLQFLFEYFSETQRNKGNFPGRFSGRQFSNSRSEMNVSTLELGDSALYLCASKQWSLAGSTDTQYFGPGTRLTVL.

V and J are TRBV7-2 and TRBJ2-1; 9 bases map to TRBD1. This CDR3 region has 12 residues. V gave up 6 bases and J gave up 14 bases; unmatched junction bases: 8. Germline V gene data show CDR1 as SGHTA and CDR2 as FQGNSA. The CDR3: CASSSDRGREFF. CDR3 coding DNA: TGTGCCAGCAGTTCGGACAGGGGAAGAGAGTTCTTC.

The gene calls are TRBV2 and TRBJ2-7; TRBD2 agrees at 15 bases. Germline trimming cut 6 bases from V and 2 bases from J; bases unmatched to any gene: 11. The CDR3 spans 18 residues. Germline assignment: CDR1 SNHLY and CDR2 FYNNEI. The CDR3 DNA follows: TGTGCCAGCAGAGCCCCCGGGACTAGCGGGGGGCAAGCCTACGAGCAGTACTTC. It translates to CASRAPGTSGGQAYEQYF.